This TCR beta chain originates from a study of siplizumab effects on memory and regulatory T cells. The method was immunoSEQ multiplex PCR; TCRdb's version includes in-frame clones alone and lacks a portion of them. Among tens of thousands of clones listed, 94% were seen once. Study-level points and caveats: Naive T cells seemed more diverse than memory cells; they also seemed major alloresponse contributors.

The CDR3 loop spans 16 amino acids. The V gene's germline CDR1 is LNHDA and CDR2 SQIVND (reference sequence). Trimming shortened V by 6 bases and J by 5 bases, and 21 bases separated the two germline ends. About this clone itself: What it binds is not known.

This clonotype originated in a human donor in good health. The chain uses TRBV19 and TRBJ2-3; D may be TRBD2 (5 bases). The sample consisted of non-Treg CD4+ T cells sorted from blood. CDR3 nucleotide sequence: TGTGCCAGTAGGGTCGGGTCGAACCGGGGAGAAGATACGCAGTATTTT. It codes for CASRVGSNRGEDTQYF.